This note documents a single TCR beta chain sequence. The target of this receptor is not known. No per-base quality is available; no much larger clone lies one base away. V is clipped by 5 bases and J by 2 bases, and the sequence between their germline boundaries is 13 bases long. CDR1 and CDR2 were assigned from the germline V gene as ENHRY and SYGVKD. The CDR3 goes from the cysteine to the phenylalanine over 14 residues. This entry keeps only the CDR3 DNA: 42 bases, framed from base 1. This sample is part of a study of cytomegalovirus exposure and HLA in healthy donors (dated by TCRdb to 2016 to 2017). Study-wide context: In an earlier analysis of 550 to 750 of the donors, 276 Gb of sequence data and 95 million to 130 million unique TCR beta sequences from about 179 million T cells were reported. Roughly 300 gigabases of sequencing data and around 80 million unique TCR sequences made up an early release that covered under 750 HLA-typed donors. Of the 300 to 450 genotyped donors, approximately 82% fell in the genetic ancestry cluster associated with self-reported Caucasian donors. The study was designed to test whether signatures of past pathogen exposure could be identified by cataloging public T cell receptors. The study profiled the T cell repertoires of more than 500 subjects by immunosequencing and related them to cytomegalovirus serostatus. A separate validation cohort of 100 to 150 different subjects was used in addition to the roughly 640-subject first cohort. To predict cytomegalovirus infection status, the study brought together high-throughput TCR immunosequencing, statistical association of individual TCRs with disease status, and machine learning. To study patterns of TCR occurrence, a later analysis re-analyzed previously published TCR beta repertoires from under 750 donors and added high-resolution HLA genotyping. Rather than drawing on any new phenotypic data, the later analysis identified candidate immune exposures from TCR beta sequences and the way those sequences occurred across donors. In an earlier analysis of roughly 580 of the donors, high-throughput TCR beta sequencing was used to judge whether each TCR beta V gene segment behaved as functional or pseudogenic. Donor age, sex, ethnicity and CMV serostatus were compiled together with the repertoire data. A later genetic analysis used genome-wide SNP genotypes for about three fifths of the 666 donors, treating that subset as a discovery cohort. Every discovery cohort repertoire had been produced on one sequencing platform. Both class I and class II loci were covered by HLA typing, at four-digit resolution. Typing coverage differed by locus: A, B, C, DRB1 and DQB1 were typed in roughly 629-640 donors, DQA1 in 500 to 550, DPA1 in some 600, and DPB1 in around 440. Because of strong linkage in the cohort, roughly five DR-DQ haplotypes were treated as single units for association and clustering. On average, 235,054 unique TCR beta nucleotide sequences were sequenced per donor among a few hundred genotyped donors of the cohort, with roughly 19% of those sequences being non-productive.

What the research found in general, with its limitations: An earlier analysis of approximately 570 of the donors showed that most TCR beta V segments appeared in productive rearrangements either about 87% or about 30% of the time, which broadly matched IMGT annotations. V-gene and J-gene trimming of TCR beta chains was associated with a missense DCLRE1C variant in a later genetic analysis, and the association was replicated in an independent cohort. In a later analysis, HLA-associated TCR beta chains were found to be more clonally expanded and to have lower generation probabilities than equally common non-associated chains. Presence/absence analyses assumed roughly uniform sequencing depth across donors, an assumption that may not hold. The classifier was reported to diagnose cytomegalovirus status with high specificity and sensitivity in both the original and validation cohorts. At a false discovery rate of 0.05, a later analysis linked around 17,000 TCR beta sequences to specific HLA alleles. Because some donors lacked HLA typing at each locus, the association tests relied only on the typed subset. When HLA alleles, especially DR and DQ, strongly co-occurred, attributing TCR associations to individual alleles was difficult. The 87-base-pair reads could not distinguish some IMGT-functional V segments, including TRBV6-2 and TRBV6-3, so those segments were excluded. Linkage disequilibrium might explain the correlated functional status among segregating V segments, but an unknown experimental factor could not be excluded. A cluster of highly shared sequence variants was judged likely to represent a technical artifact of the sequencing pipeline. The earlier analysis of about 600 of the donors excluded over 15 rarely observed V segments, including chromosome 9 orphons, because counts were too low. A further reported finding was that TCR beta sequences accurately predicted the HLA-A and HLA-B alleles for most subjects in the first cohort. The study listed 150 to 200 TCR beta chains as associated with cytomegalovirus. A later analysis found that TCR association rates varied across HLA loci, with DRB1 alleles showing the most associated TCRs and HLA-C alleles the fewest. Most TCR sequences were seen in very few donors, while some public TCRs were found in many individuals. In this cohort, only TCR beta chains were sequenced, and detectable features were limited by the absence of alpha or paired-chain data. It was suggested by the authors that the approach could potentially be generalized to other disease states and immunological phenotypes. Several of the top co-occurrence clusters appeared to be linked to parvovirus B19, influenza, CMV and Epstein-Barr virus, according to a later analysis. Immune exposure information for the cohort was limited to CMV serostatus. According to a later genetic analysis, donors in an Asian-associated ancestry cluster had fewer N-insertions in productive TCRs than the roughly 660-donor mean. A few of the identified cytomegalovirus-associated TCR beta chains were confirmed in vitro to be specific for cytomegalovirus antigens. A later analysis found that most CMV-associated TCR beta chains appeared HLA-restricted, with HLA associations seemingly driven largely by CMV exposure.

The library came from the immunoSEQ multiplex PCR assay. For the multiplex PCR, a mixture combining 60 forward primers for TCR Vbeta segments and 13 reverse primers for TCR Jbeta segments was used. The CDR3 region of rearranged TCR beta genes was amplified from genomic DNA by a multiplex PCR assay. Amplified TCR beta libraries were sequenced as 87-base-pair reads on the Illumina HiSeq System. The source study handled its data this way. A later analysis counted about 80 million unique TCR beta chains across the 550 to 700 repertoires, and 9 million to 14 million of these chains were shared by at least two donors. A nearest-neighbor algorithm error-corrected the raw reads and collapsed the reads into unique sequences, merging closely related sequences to remove PCR and sequencing errors. CDR3 sequences were aligned to IMGT reference sequences to assign V, D and J gene segments. For a sequence to be retained, a match of at least six nucleotides to both a V gene segment and a J gene segment was required. A rearrangement counted as productive if the CDR3 had no stop codons and remained in frame with V and J, and every other rearrangement counted as non-productive. CDR3 was defined according to IMGT convention as the region running from the second conserved V-encoded cysteine to the conserved J-encoded phenylalanine. The earlier analysis of about 590 of the donors excluded sequences that lacked an unambiguous match to a single V gene segment. In an earlier analysis of about 590 of the donors, a V segment was called functional when productive rearrangements were above 56.7%, and segregating when the standard deviation between donors exceeded 5%. A statistical classification framework was built for diagnosing cytomegalovirus status from the catalog of TCR beta chain sequences. A later analysis assigned V and J genes by comparing TCR nucleotide sequences with IMGT/GENE-DB human TR gene sequences. The TCRdist pipeline was used in a later analysis to assign CDR3 sequences and most-parsimonious VDJ recombination scenarios. In a later analysis, every TCR beta chain was defined by the combination of its CDR3 amino acid sequence and its V-gene family, and reads without a unique V-gene family were dropped. As a way to deal with suspected cross-contamination and a sequencing artifact, a later analysis dropped roughly 600 nucleotide sequences that were highly shared and had low generation probability. A later analysis calculated a clonal expansion index for each public chain from normalized within-repertoire ranks of inferred template counts. In a later analysis, generation probabilities were computed using a VDJ recombination model fitted to out-of-frame rearrangements, and the results were checked against IGoR. In a later analysis, TCR-TCR, TCR-HLA and TCR-CMV co-occurrence was scored with hypergeometric tests, and a repertoire-size bias correction was applied to TCR pairs. In a later analysis, false discovery rates were estimated by permuting HLA or CMV assignments 20 times. In a later analysis, co-occurring TCRs were grouped using DBSCAN, with TCRdist sequence similarity added in when clustering inside HLA-allele-positive subsets. Repertoires with fewer than 30,000 or more than 120,000 public chains were left out of co-occurrence clustering, as were four to six repertoires with anomalous nucleotide sharing. The source is immuneACCESS, and TCRdb retained only in-frame sequences with V and J called. Part of the clones is not carried over; for the studies checked, unresolved V genes explain less than half of this, and the remainder is unexplained. That table gives V, J and clone size, and the DNA gave D and trimming. The table for this sample lists roughly 120,000 clones; around 70% of them were counted only once. Of the sample, under 14% falls within the top ten clones.

The cohort comprised several hundred healthy bone marrow donors. At the time of sampling, every cohort member was nominally healthy, though immune exposures that went unrecorded were likely present. The donor tested CMV seropositive and was one of the 289 seropositive cohort members. Each donor provided a peripheral blood sample, and peripheral blood mononuclear cells were used for TCR beta sequencing. Genomic DNA was extracted from the blood cell samples with the Qiagen DNeasy Blood Extraction Kit. The sequenced sample consisted of PBMCs. The receptor's source is a woman aged 50 to 65 in good health and CMV-seropositive. The receptor chain draws on TRBV10-3 and TRBJ2-7, and the D gene may be TRBD2, 7 bases matching. The CDR3 here reads CAISPTGLAYEQYF. The DNA sequence follows: TGTGCCATCAGTCCGACAGGACTAGCCTACGAGCAGTACTTC.